This TCR beta chain was found in a study of blood T cell repertoires in COVID-19. The data were produced by immunoSEQ multiplex PCR, yet TCRdb's version contains in-frame clones alone and is incomplete. The sample has 60,000 to 70,000 clones; roughly nine tenths are singletons. V lost 5 bases to trimming and J lost 8 bases; unmatched junction nucleotides: 15. The germline gives CDR1 SGHAT, CDR2 FQNNGV. This CDR3 spans 17 amino acids. The J gene is TRBJ2-1, the V gene TRBV11-2, with TRBD2 identical over 10 bases. This TCR derives from a human donor in a cohort sampled during active COVID-19. The source material was peripheral blood. The CDR3 DNA reads as TGTGCCAGCAGCCCAACGGACCTAGCGGGAGTTGTGGATGAGCAGTTCTTC. Amino acids: CASSPTDLAGVVDEQFF.